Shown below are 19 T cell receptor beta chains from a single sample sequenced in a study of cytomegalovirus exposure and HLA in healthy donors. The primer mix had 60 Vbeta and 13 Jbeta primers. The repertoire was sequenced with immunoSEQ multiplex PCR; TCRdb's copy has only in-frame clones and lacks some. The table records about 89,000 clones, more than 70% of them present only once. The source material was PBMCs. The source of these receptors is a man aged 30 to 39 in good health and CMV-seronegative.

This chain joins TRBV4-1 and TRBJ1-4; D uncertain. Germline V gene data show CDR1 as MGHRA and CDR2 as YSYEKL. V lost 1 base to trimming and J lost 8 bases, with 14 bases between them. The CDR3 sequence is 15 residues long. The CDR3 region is CASSQGGSREEKLFF. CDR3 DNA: TGCGCCAGCAGCCAAGGAGGCAGCAGAGAGGAAAAACTGTTTTTT.

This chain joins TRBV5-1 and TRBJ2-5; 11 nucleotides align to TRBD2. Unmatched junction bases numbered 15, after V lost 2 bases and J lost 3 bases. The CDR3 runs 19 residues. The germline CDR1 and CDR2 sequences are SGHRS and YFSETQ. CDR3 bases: TGCGCCAGCAGCTTAGGGTACAGGGTAACTAGCGGGGGTGAAGAGACCCAGTACTTC. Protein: CASSLGYRVTSGGEETQYF.

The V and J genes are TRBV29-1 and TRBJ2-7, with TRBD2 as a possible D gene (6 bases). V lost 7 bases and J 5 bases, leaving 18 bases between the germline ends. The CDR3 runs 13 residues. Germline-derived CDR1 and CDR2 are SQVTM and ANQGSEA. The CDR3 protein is CSAWASGGDEQYF. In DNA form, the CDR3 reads TGCAGCGCTTGGGCGTCCGGGGGAGACGAGCAGTACTTC.

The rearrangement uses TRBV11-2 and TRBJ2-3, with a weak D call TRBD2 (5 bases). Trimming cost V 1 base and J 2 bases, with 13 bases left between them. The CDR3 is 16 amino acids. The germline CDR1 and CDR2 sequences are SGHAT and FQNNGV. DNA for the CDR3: TGTGCCAGCAGCTTAGCAGGCTACGGGAACACAGATACGCAGTATTTT. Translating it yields CASSLAGYGNTDTQYF.

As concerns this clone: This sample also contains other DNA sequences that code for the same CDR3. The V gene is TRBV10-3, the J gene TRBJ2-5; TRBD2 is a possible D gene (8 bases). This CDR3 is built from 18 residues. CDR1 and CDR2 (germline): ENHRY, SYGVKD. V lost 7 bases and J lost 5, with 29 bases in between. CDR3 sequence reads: CAIKGAKGLAGRQETQYF. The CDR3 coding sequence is TGTGCCATCAAGGGGGCCAAGGGATTAGCGGGACGCCAGGAGACCCAGTACTTC.

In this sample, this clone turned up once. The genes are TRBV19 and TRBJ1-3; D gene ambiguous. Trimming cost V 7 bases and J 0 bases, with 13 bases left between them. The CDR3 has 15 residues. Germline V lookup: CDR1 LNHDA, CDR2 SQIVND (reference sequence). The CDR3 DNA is TGTGCCAGTACCCCCCTGAGGATCTCTGGAAACACCATATATTTT. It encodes CASTPLRISGNTIYF.

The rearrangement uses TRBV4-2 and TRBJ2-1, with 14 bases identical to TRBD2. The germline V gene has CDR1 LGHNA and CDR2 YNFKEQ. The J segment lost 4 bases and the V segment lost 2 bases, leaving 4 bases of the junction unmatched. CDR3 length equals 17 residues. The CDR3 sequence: CASSQQGLAGAYNEQFF. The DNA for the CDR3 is TGTGCCAGCAGCCAACAGGGACTAGCGGGAGCGTACAATGAGCAGTTCTTC.

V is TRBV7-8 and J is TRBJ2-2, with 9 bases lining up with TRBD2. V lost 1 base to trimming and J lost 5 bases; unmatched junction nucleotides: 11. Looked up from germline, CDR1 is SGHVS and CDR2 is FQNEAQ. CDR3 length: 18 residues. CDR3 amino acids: CASSLGRGRGGRTGELFF. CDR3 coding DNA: TGTGCCAGCAGCTTAGGGAGGGGGCGGGGGGGCCGGACCGGGGAGCTGTTTTTT.

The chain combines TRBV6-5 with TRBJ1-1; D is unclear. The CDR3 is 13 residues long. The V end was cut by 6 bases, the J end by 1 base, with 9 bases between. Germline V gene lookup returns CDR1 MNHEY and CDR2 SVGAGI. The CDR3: CASRSGPNTEAFF. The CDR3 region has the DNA TGTGCCAGCAGATCAGGCCCGAACACTGAAGCTTTCTTT.

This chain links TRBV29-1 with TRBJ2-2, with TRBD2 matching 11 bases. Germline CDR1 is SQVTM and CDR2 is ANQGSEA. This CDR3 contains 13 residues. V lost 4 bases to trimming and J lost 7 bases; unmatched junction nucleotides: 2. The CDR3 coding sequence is TGCAGCGTTGGAGGACTAGCGGGCGGGGAGCTGTTTTTT. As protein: CSVGGLAGGELFF.

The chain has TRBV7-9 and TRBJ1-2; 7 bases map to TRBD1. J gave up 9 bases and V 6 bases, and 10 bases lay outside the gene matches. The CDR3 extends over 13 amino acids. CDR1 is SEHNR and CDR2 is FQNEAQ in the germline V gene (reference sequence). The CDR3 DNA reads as TGTGCCAGCAGTACCCGACAGGGTCTAAGCTACACCTTC. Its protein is CASSTRQGLSYTF.

The CDR3 spells CASRSSGSLPGELFF. As DNA, the CDR3 is TGTGCCAGCAGGTCAAGCGGGAGCCTACCCGGGGAGCTGTTTTTT. V usage is TRBV28 and J usage is TRBJ2-2; TRBD2 aligns across 8 bases. The CDR3 is 15 residues long. CDR1 MDHEN and CDR2 SYDVKM come from the germline V gene. V was pared by 6 bases and J by 6 bases, with 9 bases of the junction left unmatched.

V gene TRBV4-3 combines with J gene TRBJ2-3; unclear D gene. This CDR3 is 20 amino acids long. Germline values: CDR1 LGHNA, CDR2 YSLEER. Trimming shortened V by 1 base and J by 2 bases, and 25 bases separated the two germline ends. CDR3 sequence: CASSQVPYGVAIGLTDTQYF. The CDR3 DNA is TGCGCCAGCAGCCAAGTACCCTACGGCGTAGCAATTGGCCTCACAGATACGCAGTATTTT.

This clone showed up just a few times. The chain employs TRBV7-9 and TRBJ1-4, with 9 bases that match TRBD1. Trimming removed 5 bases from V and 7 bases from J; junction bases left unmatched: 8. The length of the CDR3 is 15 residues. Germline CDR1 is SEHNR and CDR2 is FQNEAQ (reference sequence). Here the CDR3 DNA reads TGTGCCAGCAGCCGGGGGACAGGGCTCGTTGAAAAACTGTTTTTT. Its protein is CASSRGTGLVEKLFF. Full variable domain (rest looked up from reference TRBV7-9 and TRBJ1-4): DTGVSQNPRHKITKRGQNVTFRCDPISEHNRLYWYRQTLGQGPEFLTYFQNEAQLEKSRLLSDRFSAERPKGSFSTLEIQRTEQGDSAMYLCASSRGTGLVEKLFFGSGTQLSVL.

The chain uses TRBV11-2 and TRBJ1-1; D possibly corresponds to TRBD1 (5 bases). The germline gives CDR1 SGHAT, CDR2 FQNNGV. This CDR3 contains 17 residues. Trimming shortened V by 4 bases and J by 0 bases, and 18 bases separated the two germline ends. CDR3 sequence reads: CASSYPEVRGMNTEAFF. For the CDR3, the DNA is TGTGCCAGCAGCTACCCCGAGGTGCGGGGGATGAACACTGAAGCTTTCTTT.

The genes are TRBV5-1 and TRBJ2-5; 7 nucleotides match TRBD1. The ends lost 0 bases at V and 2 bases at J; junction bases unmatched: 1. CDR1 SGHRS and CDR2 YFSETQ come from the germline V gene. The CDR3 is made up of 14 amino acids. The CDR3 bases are TGCGCCAGCAGCTTGGGCAGGGGGCAAGAGACCCAGTACTTC. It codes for CASSLGRGQETQYF.

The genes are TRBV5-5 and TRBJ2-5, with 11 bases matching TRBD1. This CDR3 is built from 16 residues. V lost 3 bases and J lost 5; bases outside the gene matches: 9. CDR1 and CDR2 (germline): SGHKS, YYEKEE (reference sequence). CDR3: CASSWLGQGARETQYF. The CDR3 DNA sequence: TGTGCCAGCAGCTGGCTAGGACAGGGGGCCCGGGAGACCCAGTACTTC. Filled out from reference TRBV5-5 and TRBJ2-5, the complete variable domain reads DAGVTQSPTHLIKTRGQQVTLRCSPISGHKSVSWYQQVLGQGPQFIFQYYEKEERGRGNFPDRFSARQFPNYSSELNVNALLLGDSALYLCASSWLGQGARETQYFGPGTRLLVL.

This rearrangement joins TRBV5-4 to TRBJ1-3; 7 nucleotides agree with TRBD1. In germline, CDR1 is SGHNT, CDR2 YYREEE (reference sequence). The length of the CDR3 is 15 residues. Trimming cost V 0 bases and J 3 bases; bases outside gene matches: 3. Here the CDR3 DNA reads TGTGCCAGCAGCTTGGGGACAGGCCTTGGAAACACCATATATTTT. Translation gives CASSLGTGLGNTIYF.

The CDR3 sequence is CASSEGLAGGYNEQFF. The CDR3 nucleotides read TGCGCCAGCAGCGAGGGACTAGCGGGGGGGTACAATGAGCAGTTCTTC. V is TRBV10-1 and J is TRBJ2-1, with 16 bases identical to TRBD2. Looked up from germline, CDR1 is WNHNN and CDR2 is SYGVQD (reference sequence). V shed 6 bases and J 4 bases; nucleotides not matched to a gene: 3. The CDR3 length is 16 residues.